The rows below give T cell receptor beta chains drawn from one sample of a study of T cell repertoires in cytomegalovirus infection. Antigens of these TCRs are unknown. TCRdb reprocessed the reads via MiXCR and lists one record per CDR3 protein. The sample lists nearly 700,000 distinct CDR3 sequences; around a third were seen once. The sample here was cultured PBMCs, taken from culture after CMV antigen stimulation. These receptors were taken from a human donor in good health (CMV status not recorded). Some clones in this sample may be carry-over from other donors' samples. Both conserved end residues are part of each CDR3. Fields, in order: V gene, J gene, D gene, clone size, CDR3 DNA, CDR3 protein. D genes are given only for firm matches. Clone size is given for some rows only: seen once, a few or many times, or a class if the clone is expanded.

TRBV5-5	TRBJ1-6	.	few	TGTGCCAGCAGCCTGGACAGTAACCTTAAGACCCTCCACTTT	CASSLDSNLKTLHF
TRBV12-3/TRBV12-4	TRBJ2-7	TRBD2	many	TGTGCCAGCAGTCCAACCCCTAGCGGGAGGACGTACGAGCAGTACTTC	CASSPTPSGRTYEQYF
TRBV20-1	TRBJ2-1	TRBD2	.	TGCAGTGCTAGGACGGGACTAGGCTCTCTTTATGAGCAGTTCTTC	CSARTGLGSLYEQFF
TRBV7-9	TRBJ2-7	TRBD2	.	TGTGCCAGCAGCCTCAAGCGGGAGGGCCCTTACGAGCAGTACTTC	CASSLKREGPYEQYF
TRBV6-1	TRBJ2-2	.	.	TGTGCCAGCAGTGAACCCAGGGGAGACAACACCGGGGAGCTGTTTTTT	CASSEPRGDNTGELFF
TRBV20-1	TRBJ2-1	TRBD1	.	TGCAGTGCTAGAGATCAGGGGGCTGGCTCCTACAATGAGCAGTTCTTC	CSARDQGAGSYNEQFF
TRBV7-2	TRBJ2-3	.	.	TGTGCCAGCAGCTTAAGTGCGGGTAGCACAGATACGCAGTATTTT	CASSLSAGSTDTQYF
TRBV11-2	TRBJ1-2	.	.	TGTGCCAGCAGCTTAGCGCCGGGGGCTGTTCGTGGCTACACCTTC	CASSLAPGAVRGYTF
TRBV7-2	TRBJ2-5	.	many	TGTGCCAGCAGCTTTACCATTCCTCAAGAGACCCAGTACTTC	CASSFTIPQETQYF
TRBV4-2	TRBJ2-7	TRBD1	.	TGTGCCAGCAGCCTTCCGACAGGGACAGGTGAATACGAGCAGTACTTC	CASSLPTGTGEYEQYF
TRBV27	TRBJ1-4	TRBD1	.	TGTGCCAGCAGCGGACAGGGGGCAGGAGAAAAACTGTTTTTT	CASSGQGAGEKLFF
TRBV29-1	TRBJ2-7	TRBD2	few	TGCAGCGTGAAAGGAACGGGACTAAATTACTACGAGCAGTACTTC	CSVKGTGLNYYEQYF
TRBV7-8	TRBJ2-2	.	.	TGTGCCAGCAGCTTAACTAGATTAACCGGGGAGCTGTTTTTT	CASSLTRLTGELFF
TRBV7-2	TRBJ1-1	TRBD1	many	TGTGCCAGCAGCTTAAGGACAGGGAACACTGAAGCTTTCTTT	CASSLRTGNTEAFF
TRBV2	TRBJ2-7	.	.	TGTGCCAGCAGTGTTGACTATTCGGGCGAGCAGTACTTC	CASSVDYSGEQYF
TRBV29-1	TRBJ1-1	.	few	TGCAGCGTTGAAAGGGGAGGGGATACTGAAGCTTTCTTT	CSVERGGDTEAFF
TRBV11-2	TRBJ2-1	TRBD2	.	TGTGCCAGCAGCTTAGGGTCAGGCTGGGGGCCTAGCGGGGTTACAATGAGTGAGTTCTTC	CASSLGSGWGPSGVTMSEFF
TRBV6-5	TRBJ1-4	.	few	TGTGCCAGCAGTTATAAGGACCGGGAAAAACTGTTTTTT	CASSYKDREKLFF
TRBV7-2	TRBJ1-4	TRBD1	few	TGTGCCAGCAGCCCAGGACAGGGGATTGCAACTAATGAAAAACTGTTTTTT	CASSPGQGIATNEKLFF
TRBV28	TRBJ1-5	TRBD1	few	TGTGCCAGCAGAAGAAGACAGGGTCTGGGCAATCAGCCCCAGCATTTT	CASRRRQGLGNQPQHF
TRBV12-5	TRBJ1-1	TRBD1	.	TGTGCTAGTGGTAGAGGACAGGGGCGTACTGAAGCTTTCTTT	CASGRGQGRTEAFF
TRBV5-6	TRBJ2-2	.	.	TGTGCCAGCAGCTGGGACCCGACCCCAACCGGGGAGCTGTTTTTT	CASSWDPTPTGELFF
TRBV7-2	TRBJ2-7	.	many	TGTGCCAGCAGCTGGGCCCCCCCCCTCCACTACGAGCAGTACTTC	CASSWAPPLHYEQYF
TRBV5-5	TRBJ2-7	TRBD1	.	TGTGCCAGCAGCTTGACGGGACAGGGGTTCGACGAGCAGTACTTC	CASSLTGQGFDEQYF
TRBV4-3	TRBJ2-6	.	.	TGCGCCAGCAGCCAAGGGAATAGCCTTGCCTCTGGGGCCAACGTCCTGACTTTC	CASSQGNSLASGANVLTF
TRBV6-1	TRBJ2-3	.	few	TGTGCCAGCACCCAGGGGTACACAGATACGCAGTATTTT	CASTQGYTDTQYF
TRBV7-8	TRBJ1-1	.	.	TGTGCCAGCAGCTTACGGGGGTGGGGTGAAGCTTTCTTT	CASSLRGWGEAFF
TRBV7-2	TRBJ1-1	.	many	TGTGCCAGCTCGACAGGTCGGTTGGGCACTGAAGCTTTCTTT	CASSTGRLGTEAFF
TRBV2	TRBJ1-1	.	.	TGTGCCACCACCCCCCGGGTGGTGATGAACACTGAAGCTTTCTTT	CATTPRVVMNTEAFF
TRBV4-1	TRBJ2-3	.	.	TGCGCCAGCAGCCAAGAAACAGGGCGGACAGATACGCAGTATTTT	CASSQETGRTDTQYF
TRBV19	TRBJ2-3	TRBD2	.	TGTGCCAGCGCAACCGGGGGGGCCGGGGATACGCAGTATTTT	CASATGGAGDTQYF
TRBV4-3	TRBJ2-1	.	.	TGCGCCAGCAGCCAAGTCTGGGTAGCGGCCACCTACAATGAGCAGTTCTTC	CASSQVWVAATYNEQFF
TRBV2	TRBJ2-7	TRBD2	few	TGTGCCAGCAGTCCGGCGGGGGGGCATTACGAGCAGTACTTC	CASSPAGGHYEQYF
TRBV7-2	TRBJ2-3	.	.	TGTGCCTCCAGGGGGGAGTTGAGGGGTACGCAGTATTTT	CASRGELRGTQYF
TRBV5-5	TRBJ2-5	.	few	TGTGCCAGCAGCTTGATGGAGGACCAAGAGACCCAGTACTTC	CASSLMEDQETQYF
TRBV28	TRBJ2-1	.	.	TGTGCCAGCAGCTCAACCCCAGGAGCCTACAATGAGCAGTTCTTC	CASSSTPGAYNEQFF
TRBV12-5	TRBJ2-3	TRBD2	many	TGTGCTAGTGGTTTGGTAATCGGGAGGGGCACAGATACGCAGTATTTT	CASGLVIGRGTDTQYF
TRBV6-5	TRBJ2-3	.	.	TGTGCCAGCAAGACTAGGGCCACAGATACGCAGTATTTT	CASKTRATDTQYF